The 2 T cell receptor beta chains reported below all come from one sample, sequenced in a study of shared clonotypes between healthy human individuals. Assay used: immunoSEQ multiplex PCR; TCRdb lists only in-frame clones, some missing. The sample has a few hundred thousand clones, about 96% seen once. Source material: naive CD4+ T cells sorted from blood. The subset here: CD45RA+ positively selected. These receptors all come from a woman aged 25-40 years in good health.

Only one count was recorded for this clone. The chain has TRBV6-4 and TRBJ2-1; D not certain. Deletions cut 7 bases from V and 1 base from J, with 11 bases between. CDR1 and CDR2 (germline): MRHNA, SNTAGT. This CDR3 contains 14 residues. The CDR3 region is CASIERTSYNEQFF. Written as DNA, the CDR3 is TGTGCCAGCATTGAGCGCACGTCCTACAATGAGCAGTTCTTC.

This clone has a single count. This chain uses TRBV7-2 with TRBJ2-7; the D gene could be TRBD1 or TRBD2 (5 bases each). The V and J ends lost 3 bases and 0 bases respectively, with 12 bases between them. Germline loops: CDR1 SGHTA, CDR2 FQGNSA. This CDR3 region has 15 residues. This CDR3 is CASSFSGRPSYEQYF. In nucleotides, the CDR3 is TGTGCCAGCAGCTTCTCGGGGCGCCCCTCCTACGAGCAGTACTTC.